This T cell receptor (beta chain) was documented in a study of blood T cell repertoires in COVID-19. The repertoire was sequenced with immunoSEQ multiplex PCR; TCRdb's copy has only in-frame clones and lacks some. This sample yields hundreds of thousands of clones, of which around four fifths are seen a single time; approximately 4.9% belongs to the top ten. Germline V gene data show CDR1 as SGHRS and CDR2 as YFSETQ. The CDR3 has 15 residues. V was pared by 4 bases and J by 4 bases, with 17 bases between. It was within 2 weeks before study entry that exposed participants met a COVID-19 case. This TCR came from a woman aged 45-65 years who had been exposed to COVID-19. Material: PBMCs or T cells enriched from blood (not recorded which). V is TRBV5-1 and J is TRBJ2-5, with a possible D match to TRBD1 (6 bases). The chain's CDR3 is CASSPLEGRGETQYF. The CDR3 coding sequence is TGCGCCAGCAGCCCCCTCGAGGGCAGGGGAGAGACCCAGTACTTC.